This is a list of T cell receptor beta chains from one sample in a study of OX40 agonist ivuxolimab in advanced cancers. The data were produced by immunoSEQ multiplex PCR, yet TCRdb's version contains in-frame clones alone and is incomplete. The sample consists of roughly 23,000 clones, approximately 80% of them appearing once. The starting material was CD4+ or CD8+ T cells sorted from blood, obtained in a trial of the OX40 agonist ivuxolimab. These receptors came from an adult with an advanced solid tumor such as melanoma, head and neck, liver or kidney cancer. The CDR3 runs from the conserved cysteine through the conserved F or W. A D gene is named only where the DNA matches it firmly. Some rows mark clone size as missing; the rest say once, few, many or name a class of expanded clone.

TRBJ1-1 - - TRBV7-9 14 CASSPSPRGAEAFF TGTGCCAGCAGCCCCAGCCCCAGGGGTGCTGAAGCTTTCTTT
TRBJ2-3 - TRBD2 TRBV4-3 16 CASSQDSGGSTDTQYF TGCGCCAGCAGCCAAGACTCGGGAGGGAGTACAGATACGCAGTATTTT
TRBJ2-7 once - TRBV7-8 13 CASSAGQPYEQYF TGTGCCAGCAGCGCCGGACAGCCCTACGAGCAGTACTTC
TRBJ2-7 once - TRBV20-1 11 CSANDGYEQYF TGCAGTGCTAATGACGGCTACGAGCAGTACTTC
TRBJ2-7 - TRBD2 TRBV5-5 16 CASSFLPSGGTYEQYF TGTGCCAGCAGCTTTCTGCCTAGCGGGGGAACCTACGAGCAGTACTTC
TRBJ2-7 - - TRBV7-9 12 CASSLVDHEQYF TGTGCCAGCAGCTTAGTGGACCACGAGCAGTACTTC
TRBJ1-2 - - TRBV7-8 14 CASSLAPSAYGYTF TGTGCCAGCAGCTTAGCGCCAAGCGCCTATGGCTACACCTTC
TRBJ1-4 once - TRBV28 15 CASSFHDRTNEKLFF TGTGCCAGCAGTTTCCATGACAGAACTAATGAAAAACTGTTTTTT
TRBJ1-2 - - TRBV27 13 CASSLLTGYGYTF TGTGCCAGCAGTTTATTGACAGGCTATGGCTACACCTTC
TRBJ2-3 - - TRBV6-5 15 CASSPLRAGTDTQYF TGTGCCAGCAGTCCCCTTCGGGCAGGCACAGATACGCAGTATTTT
TRBJ2-2 once TRBD2 TRBV4-2 17 CASSQHTSGGNTGELFF TGTGCCAGCAGCCAGCACACTAGCGGGGGGAACACCGGGGAGCTGTTTTTT
TRBJ1-1 - - TRBV20-1 11 CSARDLTEAFF TGCAGTGCTAGAGACCTCACTGAAGCTTTCTTT
TRBJ2-7 - - TRBV5-5 14 CASSPVPSSYEQYF TGTGCCAGCAGCCCCGTTCCCTCGTCCTACGAGCAGTACTTC
TRBJ1-6 - - TRBV11-2 16 CASSLDIQVPNSPLHF TGTGCCAGCAGCTTAGATATACAGGTTCCAAATTCACCCCTCCACTTT
TRBJ2-7 few - TRBV7-2 16 CASSPPPPGAFYEQYF TGTGCCAGCAGCCCCCCCCCACCGGGGGCCTTTTACGAGCAGTACTTC
TRBJ2-1 - - TRBV9 14 CASSVAVGGNEQFF TGTGCCAGCAGCGTAGCTGTAGGGGGCAATGAGCAGTTCTTC
TRBJ1-2 - - TRBV11-2 13 CASSLNVGNGYTF TGTGCCAGCAGCTTAAATGTGGGGAATGGCTACACCTTC
TRBJ2-7 - TRBD2 TRBV30 14 CAWHTSGGAYEQYF TGTGCCTGGCACACTAGCGGGGGAGCCTACGAGCAGTACTTC
TRBJ2-3 - TRBD2 TRBV4-3 15 CASSGLAGGPDTQYF TGCGCCAGCAGCGGACTAGCGGGGGGTCCAGATACGCAGTATTTT
TRBJ2-3 - TRBD2 TRBV5-6 15 CASSSGLTNTDTQYF TGTGCCAGCAGCTCGGGACTAACCAACACAGATACGCAGTATTTT
TRBJ2-1 - - TRBV14 15 CASSPGPRPGYEQFF TGTGCCAGCAGTCCAGGACCGAGGCCGGGCTATGAGCAGTTCTTC
TRBJ2-3 - TRBD1 TRBV19 15 CASSIPTGSTDTQYF TGTGCCAGTAGTATCCCGACAGGGAGCACAGATACGCAGTATTTT
TRBJ1-5 - - TRBV4-3 14 CASSQDRFNQPQHF TGCGCCAGCAGCCAAGACAGGTTCAATCAGCCCCAGCATTTT
TRBJ2-5 - TRBD2 TRBV7-9 15 CASSATSGGWETQYF TGTGCCAGCAGTGCTACTAGCGGGGGATGGGAGACCCAGTACTTC
TRBJ2-5 few TRBD2 TRBV19 15 CASSITGGALETQYF TGTGCCAGTAGTATAACGGGGGGGGCTTTAGAGACCCAGTACTTC
TRBJ1-1 - - TRBV2 16 CASSLERGHMNTEAFF TGTGCCAGCAGTCTAGAACGGGGACATATGAACACTGAAGCTTTCTTT
TRBJ1-5 - - TRBV6-5 13 CATRSANNQPQHF TGTGCCACCCGATCCGCTAACAATCAGCCCCAGCATTTT
TRBJ1-2 - TRBD1 TRBV7-9 14 CASFAGAQGAGYTF TGTGCCAGCTTCGCAGGGGCGCAGGGGGCTGGCTACACCTTC
TRBJ1-1 - - TRBV5-4 13 CASSLSGGAEVFF TGTGCCAGCAGCTTGAGTGGGGGGGCTGAAGTTTTCTTT
TRBJ2-1 once - TRBV5-1 13 CASSLDRNNEQFF TGCGCCAGCAGCTTGGACCGGAACAATGAGCAGTTCTTC
TRBJ1-1 once - TRBV13 12 CATSVGDTEAFF TGTGCCACCTCGGTCGGCGACACTGAAGCTTTCTTT
TRBJ1-4 - - TRBV9 12 CASSVEDEKLFF TGTGCCAGCAGCGTAGAAGATGAAAAACTGTTTTTT
TRBJ2-1 - TRBD1 TRBV4-2 15 CASSQVTGNYNEQFF TGTGCCAGCAGCCAGGTGACAGGGAACTACAATGAGCAGTTCTTC
TRBJ1-1 - - TRBV10-3 11 CAIQGSTEAFF TGTGCCATACAGGGTTCCACTGAAGCTTTCTTT
TRBJ2-7 - - TRBV7-9 13 CASSLDGDYEQYF TGTGCCAGCAGCTTAGACGGCGACTACGAGCAGTACTTC
TRBJ2-7 - TRBD1 TRBV29-1 11 CSVTRGYEQYF TGCAGCGTCACCAGGGGGTACGAGCAGTACTTC
TRBJ2-1 - - TRBV27 14 CASSTGQFSNEQFF TGTGCCAGCAGTACCGGACAGTTTTCCAATGAGCAGTTCTTC
TRBJ1-3 - - TRBV19 15 CASSPRPGSGNTIYF TGTGCCAGTAGTCCCCGACCAGGGTCGGGAAACACCATATATTTT
TRBJ1-1 - - TRBV9 13 CASSVEGVTEAFF TGTGCCAGCAGCGTAGAAGGGGTGACTGAAGCTTTCTTT
TRBJ1-2 - TRBD1 TRBV11-3 15 CASSLLGQENYGYTF TGTGCCAGCAGCTTATTGGGACAGGAGAACTATGGCTACACCTTC
TRBJ2-2 - - TRBV2 15 CASSPGTKAPGELFF TGTGCCAGCAGCCCTGGCACCAAAGCGCCCGGGGAGCTGTTTTTT
TRBJ1-6 - TRBD1 TRBV7-3 14 CASSATGGNSPLHF TGTGCCAGCAGCGCCACAGGGGGAAATTCACCCCTCCACTTT
TRBJ2-7 few - TRBV14 13 CASSQVSGTEQYF TGTGCCAGCAGCCAAGTGTCTGGGACCGAGCAGTACTTC
TRBJ2-7 - TRBD1 TRBV10-3 15 CAISESETGGYEQYF TGTGCCATCAGTGAGTCAGAGACAGGGGGCTACGAGCAGTACTTC
TRBJ1-2 once - TRBV5-8 11 CASFRSYGYTF TGTGCCAGCTTCAGATCCTATGGCTACACCTTC
TRBJ2-7 medium-sized TRBD2 TRBV6-5 14 CASSPAGGPYEQYF TGTGCCAGCAGTCCCGCGGGGGGCCCCTACGAGCAGTACTTC
TRBJ2-7 - TRBD1 TRBV6-1 15 CASRPGTGGFGEQYF TGTGCCAGCAGACCCGGGACAGGGGGTTTCGGGGAGCAGTACTTC
TRBJ1-3 - - TRBV21-1 13 CASKEILANTIYF TGTGCCAGCAAGGAAATCTTAGCAAACACCATATATTTT
TRBJ2-2 - - TRBV11-2 13 CASRGANTGELFF TGTGCCAGTCGTGGGGCGAACACCGGGGAGCTGTTTTTT
TRBJ2-7 - - TRBV9 15 CASSYHEGISYEQYF TGTGCCAGCAGCTACCACGAGGGTATTTCCTACGAGCAGTACTTC
TRBJ2-7 - - TRBV4-3 14 CASSQSTGSYEQYF TGCGCCAGCAGCCAATCGACAGGATCCTACGAGCAGTACTTC
TRBJ1-5 - - TRBV19 20 CASSISQNDNSPYSNQPQHF TGTGCCAGTAGTATTTCCCAGAATGACAATAGCCCGTATAGCAATCAGCCCCAGCATTTT
TRBJ2-2 - TRBD1 TRBV7-8 14 CASSLKGADGELFF TGTGCCAGCAGCTTAAAGGGGGCGGACGGGGAGCTGTTTTTT
TRBJ2-1 - TRBD2 TRBV6-4 16 CASRPTSGGSYNEQFF TGTGCCAGCAGACCAACTAGCGGGGGGAGCTACAATGAGCAGTTCTTC
TRBJ1-1 - TRBD1 TRBV5-6 15 CASSLVPGGYTEAFF TGTGCCAGCAGCTTGGTCCCAGGGGGGTACACTGAAGCTTTCTTT
TRBJ1-2 - TRBD1 TRBV9 16 CASSVRTGDGNYGYTF TGTGCCAGCAGCGTAAGGACAGGGGATGGTAACTATGGCTACACCTTC
TRBJ1-1 - - TRBV2 13 CASKGTDYTEAFF TGTGCCAGCAAAGGGACGGATTACACTGAAGCTTTCTTT
TRBJ1-6 once - TRBV4-3 15 CASSSRAWETGPLHF TGCGCCAGCAGCTCCCGGGCCTGGGAGACAGGTCCCCTCCACTTT
TRBJ2-5 few TRBD1 TRBV7-9 17 CASSSTRTGGNLETQYF TGTGCCAGCAGCTCCACTCGGACAGGGGGCAATTTGGAGACCCAGTACTTC